Following are 2 T cell receptor beta chains from one sample sequenced in a study of blood T cell repertoires in COVID-19. TCRdb keeps only in-frame clones here, not all; method: immunoSEQ multiplex PCR. The data contain 200,000 to 300,000 clones, about 88% of them singletons. Material: peripheral blood. The receptors were gathered from an older woman with COVID-19, enrolled during active disease.

V is TRBV28 and J is TRBJ2-1; 7 positions match TRBD2. CDR1 and CDR2 from the germline V gene are MDHEN and SYDVKM. The V and J ends lost 7 bases and 7 bases, in that order; junction bases with no gene match: 13. The CDR3 is made up of 15 amino acids. The CDR3 sequence is CASNSGGGRGNEQFF. CDR3 DNA: TGTGCCAGCAACTCCGGTGGAGGGAGGGGTAATGAGCAGTTCTTC.

The J gene is TRBJ1-6, the V gene TRBV28; 9 bases line up with TRBD1. CDR3 length: 17 residues. V shed 4 bases, J shed 2 bases, and the junction held 6 bases outside the gene matches. The germline V gene encodes CDR1 MDHEN and CDR2 SYDVKM. CDR3 DNA: TGTGCCAGCAGTTCCGACAGGGGGACCACCTATAATTCACCCCTCCACTTT. Translating gives CASSSDRGTTYNSPLHF.